This T cell receptor beta chain was documented in a study of blood T cell repertoires in COVID-19. Looking at the study overall: Sites in the United States, Italy and Spain provided acute and convalescent COVID-19 samples. Sources were T cells, B-cell-depleted T cells, or PBMCs; the material itself was cDNA or gDNA.

Authors' processing steps: Reference gene primer amplification in the assay estimated nucleated cell counts. Measured with immunoSEQ multiplex PCR; TCRdb has only the in-frame clones, and not every one. V, J and clone size are those of that table, while D and trimming were read from the DNA. The table has around 100,000 clones, approximately 89% seen once; the top ten hold about 1%. Only a few counts were recorded for this clone. Sequenced input: peripheral blood. The TCR comes from a man aged 55-75 years with acute or convalescent COVID-19.

The CDR3 is CASSLGSGTSETQYF. Written as DNA, the CDR3 is TGTGCCAGCAGCTTAGGTAGCGGGACTAGCGAGACCCAGTACTTC. The V call is TRBV11-2, the J call TRBJ2-5; 9 bases are shared with TRBD2. With V trimmed by 1 base and J by 5 bases, 5 bases remained unmatched. The CDR3 contains 15 residues. CDR1 is SGHAT, CDR2 FQNNGV, per germline.